A selection of T cell receptor beta chains follows, all from one sample in a study of cytomegalovirus exposure and HLA in healthy donors. Repertoires were generated with immunoSEQ multiplex PCR, while TCRdb's copy carries only in-frame clones and drops some. Here the sample spans 100,000 to 150,000 clones, approximately 80% being singletons. The sequenced sample consisted of PBMCs. Receptors were obtained from a female donor in good health and CMV-seronegative. CDR3s include the opening cysteine and the closing phenylalanine or tryptophan. Fields, in order: V gene, J gene, CDR3 protein.

TRBV7-9	TRBJ2-7	CASSLAGRDSSGTYEQYF
TRBV2	TRBJ2-7	CASSETWGGAYEQYF
TRBV28	TRBJ1-1	CASLVAYMPRQANTEAFF
TRBV6-1	TRBJ1-5	CASLRQGVRTQHF
TRBV7-9	TRBJ1-2	CASSLEQVYGYTF
TRBV4-3	TRBJ2-1	CASSQDPSGNGHNEQFF
TRBV28	TRBJ2-3	CASSAASPPDTQYF
TRBV30	TRBJ1-1	CAWSVTPYSEAFF
TRBV5-4	TRBJ1-2	CASSPIPGALEGYTF
TRBV30	TRBJ2-3	CAWSVGLAGGRDTQYF
TRBV6-5	TRBJ1-2	CASSYSGTGELGGYTF
TRBV5-6	TRBJ1-2	CASSPDRADRDGYTF
TRBV27	TRBJ2-7	CASSSRRRGVYEQYF
TRBV4-3	TRBJ2-5	CASSLGQGATQYF
TRBV13	TRBJ1-1	CASSLARGEAFF
TRBV2	TRBJ2-7	CATGLAGYEQYF
TRBV5-1	TRBJ1-6	CASSLGEVNSPLHF
TRBV5-6	TRBJ2-1	CASSAATSNEQFF
TRBV7-2	TRBJ1-2	CASSSLRGGYGYTF
TRBV4-3	TRBJ2-1	CASSQDLASPYNEQFF
TRBV4-2	TRBJ2-3	CASSPPVAGGTDTQYF
TRBV10-3	TRBJ1-5	CAISERGTGVANQPQHF
TRBV7-8	TRBJ1-2	CASSLGDRGYGYTF
TRBV4-1	TRBJ1-1	CASSPTRGLNTEAFF
TRBV28	TRBJ2-1	CASRPGGGGDEQFF
TRBV28	TRBJ2-1	CATRTSGRSNEQFF
TRBV18	TRBJ1-1	CASSPGGNGGGSNTEAFF
TRBV4-3	TRBJ2-7	CASSQGLAGYEQYF
TRBV21-1	TRBJ2-7	CASSKANRGPLPYYYEQYF
TRBV28	TRBJ1-2	CASSLTAGGANGYTF
TRBV27	TRBJ2-1	CASSLSVTVSYNEQFF
TRBV25-1	TRBJ2-3	CASSATGGMDTQYF
TRBV15	TRBJ2-1	CATSARLAGNEQFF
TRBV5-1	TRBJ2-7	CASSLGLAGGPDEQYF
TRBV6-1	TRBJ2-7	CASMTGATYEQYF
TRBV4-2	.	CASSTRTGGAYEQYF
TRBV7-3	TRBJ2-1	CASSAQGKKEDSHNEQFF
TRBV7-2	TRBJ2-4	CASSLRGEGRYF
TRBV2	TRBJ2-2	CASSAQGVTGELFF
TRBV7-9	TRBJ1-2	CASSLKGIDYTF
TRBV18	TRBJ2-5	CASSPQRETQYF
TRBV5-1	TRBJ2-3	CASSPDNTDTQYF
TRBV9	TRBJ2-7	CASSVTGGHDEQYF
TRBV28	TRBJ2-1	CASKVGGSSYNEQFF
TRBV28	TRBJ1-5	CASSLGQGFRQPQHF
TRBV2	TRBJ2-5	CASSGGQPRVTQYF
TRBV7-2	TRBJ1-1	CASSTTRDRGRTEAFF
TRBV5-1	TRBJ2-7	CAAYRGLGKQYF
TRBV25-1	TRBJ2-7	CASSELRGTTYEQYF
TRBV28	TRBJ2-1	CAIADSGRNNEQFF
TRBV5-1	TRBJ1-6	CASSLTGAHNSPLHF
TRBV5-4	TRBJ2-5	CASSLTRSGKETQYF
TRBV6-4	TRBJ2-3	CASSVGPGGDTQYF
TRBV28	TRBJ2-3	CASTSVSTDTQYF